The 18 T cell receptor beta chains below were found in one sample sequenced in a study of identifying expanded T cells in peripheral blood. Clones were read by immunoSEQ multiplex PCR, and TCRdb kept only the in-frame ones, dropping some. The sample contains about 86,000 clones, 70% to 90% of which appear only once. The sequenced sample was blood. Every receptor here comes from a person aged 18-70 years in good health.

The CDR3, as DNA: TGCAGCGTCCGCCGGGACAGGGGGTACGGCTACACCTTC. Amino acids: CSVRRDRGYGYTF. V and J are TRBV29-1 and TRBJ1-2; 11 bases are a match to TRBD1. This CDR3 region has 13 residues. After removal of 6 bases from V and 8 bases from J, the junction contained 8 bases not matched to a gene. Germline values: CDR1 SQVTM, CDR2 ANQGSEA.

The J gene is TRBJ1-4, the V gene TRBV6-6; D is unresolved. Germline V gene sequence: CDR1 MNHNY, CDR2 SVGAGI (reference sequence). The CDR3 covers 14 residues. V was trimmed by 2 bases and J by 10 bases, leaving 14 bases between them. DNA of the CDR3: TGTGCCAGCAGTTACGGAGCCCAGGAGGGAAAACTGTTTTTT. Translation gives CASSYGAQEGKLFF.

This clone was detected only once. This chain connects TRBV7-8 to TRBJ2-7, with TRBD1 matching over 11 bases. The V gene's germline CDR1 is SGHVS and CDR2 FQNEAQ. V dropped 5 bases and J dropped 0; count of bases not matched to a gene: 6. The CDR3 has 16 amino acids. The CDR3 spells CASSPGQGAHSYEQYF. The CDR3 DNA reads TGTGCCAGCAGCCCCGGACAGGGGGCCCACTCCTACGAGCAGTACTTC.

The chain couples TRBV14 to TRBJ1-5; 9 bases fit TRBD1. The germline gives CDR1 SGHDN, CDR2 FVKESK. The junction had 5 bases not matched to a gene; V was cut back by 4 bases and J by 7 bases. The CDR3 has 14 residues. In nucleotides, the CDR3 is TGTGCCAGCAGCCCACAGGGGGCAGAACAGCCCCAGCATTTT. This translates into CASSPQGAEQPQHF.

The chain links TRBV5-4 to TRBJ2-3, with D perhaps matching TRBD2 (7 bases). Germline loops: CDR1 SGHNT, CDR2 YYREEE (reference sequence). This CDR3 comprises 14 residues. Trimming left V 4 bases short and J 2 bases short, with 11 bases between. The CDR3 DNA reads as TGTGCCAGCAGCGGCGGGGGCTACACAGATACGCAGTATTTT. This sequence encodes CASSGGGYTDTQYF.

The CDR3, as DNA: TGTGCCTGGACCCCCCCCCAGGCGAACACTGAAGCTTTCTTT. As protein: CAWTPPQANTEAFF. The rearrangement joins TRBV30 to TRBJ1-1; D gene ambiguous. The CDR3 covers 14 residues. Germline V gene data show CDR1 as GTSNPN and CDR2 as SVGIG (reference sequence). V was shortened by 4 bases and J by 1 base, with 13 bases between the two germline ends.

This sequence joins TRBV11-2 and TRBJ2-1, with 9 bases lining up with TRBD2. This CDR3 spans 17 amino acids. The germline gives CDR1 SGHAT, CDR2 FQNNGV. The V segment lost 5 bases and the J segment 5 bases; nucleotides outside the gene matches: 13. The CDR3 reads CASSLPGAGGANNEQFF. CDR3 nucleotides: TGTGCCAGCAGCCTACCCGGCGCGGGGGGGGCGAACAATGAGCAGTTCTTC.

The V gene is TRBV27, the J gene TRBJ1-3, with TRBD1 as a possible D gene (5 bases). Trimming took 3 bases from V and 0 from J, leaving 12 bases between them. Germline V gene data show CDR1 as MNHEY and CDR2 as SMNVEV (reference sequence). CDR3 length equals 16 residues. Here the CDR3 reads CASSFSGTGSGNTIYF. Written as DNA, the CDR3 is TGTGCCAGCAGTTTCTCCGGGACCGGCTCTGGAAACACCATATATTTT.

CDR3 nucleotides: TGTGCCAGCAGCTCCAAAAGCGGGAGCTCCTACAATGAGCAGTTCTTC. Encoded protein: CASSSKSGSSYNEQFF. The chain carries TRBV7-8 and TRBJ2-1, with 8 nucleotides matching TRBD2. The CDR3 is made up of 16 amino acids. Germline CDR1 reads SGHVS; CDR2 reads FQNEAQ. Unmatched junction bases numbered 5, after V lost 4 bases and J lost 0 bases.

V and J are TRBV14 and TRBJ1-2; tentatively, D is TRBD1 (5 bases). Trimming removed 3 bases from V and 4 bases from J, with 15 bases in between. The CDR3 spans 15 residues. Germline CDR1 is SGHDN and CDR2 is FVKESK. The CDR3 region is CASSHTGAGGYGYTF. The CDR3 DNA follows: TGTGCCAGCAGCCATACAGGTGCGGGCGGCTATGGCTACACCTTC.

The chain carries TRBV27 and TRBJ2-1; TRBD2 matches 11 bases. The CDR3 runs 17 residues. J was trimmed by 3 bases and V by 5 bases; bases with no gene match: 9. Germline CDR1 is MNHEY and CDR2 is SMNVEV (reference sequence). CDR3 bases: TGTGCCAGCAGTCTCCCCCCGACTAGCGGGGACTACAATGAGCAGTTCTTC. It translates to CASSLPPTSGDYNEQFF.

The CDR3 nucleotides are TGTGCCAGCAGCTTACGAGGGACAGGGGGGGATGGCTACACCTTC. Protein sequence: CASSLRGTGGDGYTF. The chain combines TRBV7-8 with TRBJ1-2; TRBD1 matches 11 bases. Unmatched junction bases numbered 5, after V lost 2 bases and J lost 6 bases. The CDR3 is made up of 15 amino acids. CDR1 and CDR2 (germline): SGHVS, FQNEAQ.

The J gene is TRBJ2-2, the V gene TRBV19, with 8 positions matching TRBD1. The CDR3 contains 15 residues. From germline, CDR1 is LNHDA and CDR2 SQIVND (reference sequence). Trimming cost V 5 bases and J 7 bases; bases outside gene matches: 9. The CDR3 nucleotides are TGTGCCAGTAGTCCCCCGGACAGGGCCAGCGGGGAGCTGTTTTTT. It specifies CASSPPDRASGELFF.

This sequence joins TRBV15 and TRBJ1-1; 8 bases are a match to TRBD1. The trim removed 3 bases at V and 5 bases at J, leaving 5 bases unmatched. Per the germline V gene, CDR1 is LNHNV and CDR2 is YYDKDF (reference sequence). This CDR3 has 14 residues. CDR3 DNA sequence: TGTGCCACCAGCAGGAGACAGGGGTCGACTGAAGCTTTCTTT. It encodes CATSRRQGSTEAFF. Drawing the rest from reference TRBV15 and TRBJ1-1, the complete variable domain is DAMVIQNPRYQVTQFGKPVTLSCSQTLNHNVMYWYQQKSSQAPKLLFHYYDKDFNNEADTPDNFQSRRPNTSFCFLDIRSPGLGDTAMYLCATSRRQGSTEAFFGQGTRLTVV.

V and J are TRBV5-1 and TRBJ1-6; TRBD1 aligns across 7 bases. Germline CDR1 reads SGHRS; CDR2 reads YFSETQ. With 7 bases clipped from V and 7 bases from J, the junction kept 8 bases outside the gene matches. The CDR3 extends over 14 amino acids. This CDR3 is CASRGTETNSPLHF. CDR3 DNA sequence: TGCGCCAGCCGGGGGACAGAAACCAATTCACCCCTCCACTTT.

This chain joins TRBV7-2 and TRBJ1-1; 9 nucleotides agree with TRBD1. The germline CDR1 and CDR2 sequences are SGHTA and FQGNSA. The V segment lost 4 bases and the J segment 1 base; nucleotides outside the gene matches: 10. The CDR3 totals 17 residues. Written as DNA, the CDR3 is TGTGCCAGCAGCTCGGGAGGACAGGGGTATAGGAACACTGAAGCTTTCTTT. This gives the protein CASSSGGQGYRNTEAFF.

This clone was detected only once. The rearrangement joins TRBV14 to TRBJ2-1; D might be TRBD2 (5 bases). V lost 1 base and J 3 bases, leaving 7 bases between the germline ends. The CDR3 length is 14 residues. The germline gives CDR1 SGHDN, CDR2 FVKESK. Here the CDR3 reads CASSQVGNYNEQFF. The CDR3 DNA reads TGTGCCAGCAGCCAAGTCGGGAACTACAATGAGCAGTTCTTC. The full variable domain, in which reference TRBV14 and TRBJ2-1 provide the parts outside the CDR3, is EAGVTQFPSHSVIEKGQTVTLRCDPISGHDNLYWYRRVMGKEIKFLLHFVKESKQDESGMPNNRFLAERTGGTYSTLKVQPAELEDSGVYFCASSQVGNYNEQFFGPGTRLTVL.

This chain joins TRBV6-5 and TRBJ2-7; either TRBD1 or TRBD2 may supply D (5 bases each). The V gene's germline CDR1 is MNHEY and CDR2 SVGAGI. V dropped 6 bases and J dropped 3 bases, with 12 bases sitting between them. The CDR3 covers 13 residues. CDR3 sequence (DNA): TGTGCCAGCAGACGGGACGGAAACTACGAGCAGTACTTC. This translates into CASRRDGNYEQYF.